One and the same sample provided the 27 T cell receptor beta chains below, sequenced in a study of blood T cells in healthy people across ages. The second PCR ran roughly 7 to 11 cycles with a sample-barcoded 5' primer and J-beta primers. TCRdb called the 5' RACE reads again in MiXCR, with one record for every CDR3 protein. The table has some 1.7 million distinct CDR3 sequences, 28% seen once; the top ten hold 7.7%. Source material: blood. The receptors derive from a young woman in good health.

Worth noting for this clonotype: Possible read error: a much larger clone is one base away. The V call is TRBV7-2, the J call TRBJ2-4; D may be TRBD2 (5 bases). From germline, CDR1 is SGHTA and CDR2 FQGNSA. The V and J ends lost 3 bases and 13 bases respectively, with 10 bases between them. The CDR3 is 11 amino acids. The CDR3 protein is CASSLCGEQYF. For the CDR3, the DNA is TGTGCCAGCAGCTTGTGTGGGGAGCAGTACTTC.

This clonotype has ten or more counts. V usage is TRBV24-1 and J usage is TRBJ2-1; D gene ambiguous. CDR1 and CDR2 (germline): KGHDR, SFDVKD. Trimming removed 3 bases at V and 8 bases at J, with 10 bases between. The CDR3 runs to 13 residues. This CDR3 is CATSDPARDEQFF. DNA for the CDR3: TGTGCCACCAGTGATCCTGCCCGGGATGAGCAGTTCTTC.

The rearrangement uses TRBV9 and TRBJ2-1; 10 bases fit TRBD2. CDR1 is SGDLS and CDR2 is YYNGEE in the germline V gene. V gave up 6 bases and J gave up 4 bases; unmatched junction bases: 1. This CDR3 comprises 13 residues. CDR3 protein: CASTSGSYNEQFF. The CDR3 coding sequence is TGTGCCAGCACTAGCGGGAGTTACAATGAGCAGTTCTTC.

This clonotype has more than one count but fewer than ten. A read error may produce the germline difference seen at one junction end. V and J are TRBV7-9 and TRBJ2-3; 12 nucleotides align to TRBD2. The germline gives CDR1 SEHNR, CDR2 FQNEAQ (reference sequence). The CDR3 sequence is 19 residues long. The CDR3 bases are TGTGCCAGCAGTCAAGGACTAGCGGGGATCGTGGTAGGCACAGATGCGCAGTATTTT. Its protein is CASSQGLAGIVVGTDAQYF.

The J gene is TRBJ2-1, the V gene TRBV11-1, with D unresolved. This CDR3 is 13 amino acids long. Germline CDR1 reads SGHAT; CDR2 reads FQDESV (reference sequence). The V and J ends lost 1 base and 9 bases respectively, with 10 bases between them. The CDR3 DNA sequence: TGTGCCAGCAGCTTAGTACAATCTGGTGAGCAGTTCTTC. Amino acids: CASSLVQSGEQFF.

The rearrangement links TRBV12-3 or TRBV12-4 to TRBJ2-1; 12 bases agree with TRBD2. The CDR3 length is 14 residues. The junction had 4 bases not matched to a gene; V was cut back by 5 bases and J by 8 bases. CDR3 loop: CASSQTSGSHEQFF. For the CDR3, the DNA is TGTGCCAGCAGTCAGACTAGCGGGAGCCATGAGCAGTTCTTC.

In its sample, this clonotype was seen many times. This rearrangement joins TRBV6-5 to TRBJ1-5; tentatively, D is TRBD1 (6 bases). The CDR3 sequence is 15 residues long. Trimming removed 6 bases from V and 4 bases from J, with 16 bases in between. Germline loops: CDR1 MNHEY, CDR2 SVGAGI. Here the CDR3 reads CASSLTGRENQPQHF. CDR3 in DNA: TGTGCCAGCAGCCTTACAGGGAGGGAGAATCAGCCCCAGCATTTT.

This chain uses TRBV10-3 with TRBJ2-4, with 11 bases that match TRBD2. The J call may be faulty, since TRBJ2-5 better matches the DNA end. The CDR3 totals 14 residues. Germline CDR1 is ENHRY and CDR2 is SYGVKD. The CDR3 nucleotides are TGTGCCATCAGGGCTCTAGCGGGGGGAGAGACCCAGTACTTC. Amino acids: CAIRALAGGETQYF.

This clonotype was counted a few times. V usage is TRBV7-2 and J usage is TRBJ2-1, with D unclear. V lost 4 bases to trimming and J lost 5 bases, with 15 bases between them. The germline V gene encodes CDR1 SGHTA and CDR2 FQGNSA. This CDR3 region has 15 residues. The CDR3 DNA is TGTGCCAGCAGCTCCTTAGCCCTATCTGACAATGAGCAGTTCTTC. Translation gives CASSSLALSDNEQFF.

The gene calls are TRBV12-3 or TRBV12-4 and TRBJ2-1; D is unclear. The CDR3 is 13 amino acids. Trimming removed 6 bases from V and 4 bases from J, with 10 bases in between. CDR3 coding DNA: TGTGCCAGCAGCCGTGAGGAATACAATGAGCAGTTCTTC. Its protein product is CASSREEYNEQFF.

This clonotype has only a few counts. The chain has TRBV7-2 and TRBJ2-3; D is uncertain. This CDR3 is 15 amino acids long. Trimming took 1 base from V and 1 from J, leaving 9 bases between them. CDR1 and CDR2 (germline): SGHTA, FQGNSA. The CDR3 nucleotides are TGTGCCAGCAGCTTAGGTACTACCCGCACAGATACGCAGTATTTT. This sequence encodes CASSLGTTRTDTQYF.

This clonotype was seen only a few times. The chain couples TRBV6-1 to TRBJ2-7, with TRBD2 as a possible D gene (5 bases). CDR1 is MNHNS and CDR2 is SASEGT in the germline V gene. The CDR3 covers 16 residues. V lost 0 bases, J lost 3 bases, and 15 bases lay in between. CDR3 nucleotide sequence: TGTGCCAGCAGTGAAGCCGCTACGAACGGACTCTACGAGCAGTACTTC. Protein sequence: CASSEAATNGLYEQYF.

In the case of this clonotype: Germline is not matched at one junction end, which may reflect a read error. V is TRBV6-2 or TRBV6-3 and J is TRBJ2-1, with 7 bases identical to TRBD2. Per the germline V gene, CDR1 is MNHEY and CDR2 is SVGEGT. The CDR3 contains 15 residues. The CDR3 loop is CASRYSAGRWNEQFF. In DNA form, the CDR3 reads TGTGCCAGCAGATACTCAGCCGGGAGGTGGAATGAGCAGTTCTTC.

This clonotype came up many times. The CDR3 nucleotides are TGTGCCAGCACCTCTTCAGAGCAGTACTTC. Amino acids: CASTSSEQYF. The gene calls are TRBV12-3 or TRBV12-4 and TRBJ2-7; unclear D gene. The CDR3 is 10 residues long. Trimming removed 7 bases at V and 7 bases at J, with 8 bases between.

This clonotype appeared a few times. The chain joins TRBV20-1 to TRBJ1-5; 7 bases are shared with TRBD1. Germline CDR1 reads DFQATT; CDR2 reads SNEGSKA (reference sequence). The junction had 6 bases not matched to a gene; V was cut back by 5 bases and J by 2 bases. The length of the CDR3 is 14 residues. CDR3 DNA sequence: TGCAGTGCTCTAGGGGGCGAAGGCAATCAGCCCCAGCATTTT. It codes for CSALGGEGNQPQHF.

The chain is built from TRBV20-1 and TRBJ2-3; 7 bases match TRBD1. Per the germline V gene, CDR1 is DFQATT and CDR2 is SNEGSKA (reference sequence). J gave up 3 bases and V 0 bases, and 3 bases lay outside the gene matches. The CDR3 length is 14 residues. CDR3 loop: CSARDPTGTDTQYF. The CDR3 bases are TGCAGTGCTAGAGACCCGACAGGGACAGATACGCAGTATTTT.

This clonotype was seen only once. A read error is possible here, since a much larger clone lies one base away. The V and J genes are TRBV20-1 and TRBJ2-7; weak D call: TRBD1 (6 bases). The V end lost 5 bases, the J end lost 7 bases, and 18 bases lay between the germline ends. CDR1 and CDR2 (germline): DFQATT, SNEGSKA (reference sequence). The CDR3 is 13 residues long. CDR3 in amino acids: CSAGQGPYNEQYF. The CDR3 DNA reads TGCAGTGCTGGGCAGGGGCCCTACAATGAGCAGTACTTC.

This clonotype has a count of ten or more. The chain is built from TRBV18 and TRBJ2-7; the match to TRBD2 covers 9 bases. The CDR3 contains 15 residues. Germline CDR1 KGHSH, CDR2 LQKENI. The ends lost 2 bases at V and 3 bases at J; junction bases unmatched: 5. CDR3 loop: CASSPGSGRLYEQYF. In DNA form, the CDR3 reads TGTGCCAGCTCACCAGGTAGCGGGAGACTCTACGAGCAGTACTTC.

As to this clonotype: A read error may account for a junction end that differs from germline. The chain joins TRBV30 to TRBJ1-5; TRBD1 matches at 7 bases. Germline CDR1 and CDR2: GTSNPN and SVGIG (reference sequence). This CDR3 has 16 residues. The CDR3 DNA sequence: TGTGCCTGGAGTGCTAAGCAGGGGGACCCAGTTCAGCCCCGGCATTTT. This translates into CAWSAKQGDPVQPRHF.

This chain joins TRBV4-1 and TRBJ2-7; the match to TRBD2 covers 10 bases. There are 16 residues in the CDR3. J lost 7 bases, V lost 4 bases, and 13 bases had no gene match. Germline CDR1 reads MGHRA; CDR2 reads YSYEKL. The CDR3 nucleotides read TGCGCCAGCAGCCTGAGCGGAAGCGGGGGGGCTGGGGAGCAGTACTTC. Protein sequence: CASSLSGSGGAGEQYF.

The chain recombines TRBV10-2 with TRBJ2-2, with TRBD2 identical over 9 bases. Per germline, CDR1 WSHSY and CDR2 SAAADI. Trimming removed 4 bases from V and 7 bases from J; junction bases left unmatched: 7. The CDR3 runs to 15 residues. The CDR3 DNA is TGCGCCAGCAGTGTTAGCGGGAGAGGTAGCGGGGAGCTGTTTTTT. Translation: CASSVSGRGSGELFF.

There are a few counts of this clonotype. The chain uses TRBV21-1 and TRBJ2-4; the listed D gene, TRBD1, was not tested against the DNA. TRBV21-1 is shown as a pseudogene. This CDR3 is 14 amino acids long. The CDR3 sequence is CASSKGPQGGKQYF. DNA of the CDR3: TGTGCCAGCAGCAAAGGACCGCAGGGTGGCAAGCAGTACTTC.

This clonotype was recorded many times. This sequence joins TRBV27 and TRBJ2-7; D gene ambiguous. This CDR3 region has 12 residues. V was shortened by 6 bases and J by 4 bases, with 10 bases between the two germline ends. CDR1 is MNHEY, CDR2 SMNVEV, per germline (reference sequence). The CDR3 nucleotides read TGTGCCAGCAGGAGGAACTTATACGAGCAGTACTTC. Amino acids: CASRRNLYEQYF.

This clonotype was counted a few times. The gene calls are TRBV11-3 and TRBJ2-1; TRBD1 agrees at 8 bases. The germline gives CDR1 SGHNT, CDR2 YENEEA. The ends lost 3 bases at V and 8 bases at J; junction bases unmatched: 9. The CDR3 has 15 residues. In nucleotides, the CDR3 is TGTGCCAGCAGCTTCTCACAGGGGGGCCGCGATGAGCAGTTCTTC. It specifies CASSFSQGGRDEQFF. Together with reference TRBV11-3 and TRBJ2-1, the CDR3 gives the full variable domain: EAGVVQSPRYKIIEKKQPVAFWCNPISGHNTLYWYLQNLGQGPELLIRYENEEAVDDSQLPKDRFSAERLKGVDSTLKIQPAELGDSAVYLCASSFSQGGRDEQFFGPGTRLTVL.

V gene TRBV5-1 combines with J gene TRBJ1-1; maybe TRBD1 (5 bases). V was cut by 3 bases and J by 3 bases, with 15 bases left in between. The CDR3 consists of 15 residues. Germline loops: CDR1 SGHRS, CDR2 YFSETQ. CDR3 residues: CASSSVSGLDTEAFF. DNA for the CDR3: TGCGCCAGCAGCTCGGTATCAGGGTTGGACACTGAAGCTTTCTTT.

This clonotype came up many times. The chain recombines TRBV20-1 with TRBJ2-7; possible D gene TRBD2, 6 bases. The CDR3 sequence is 13 residues long. The germline V gene has CDR1 DFQATT and CDR2 SNEGSKA (reference sequence). Trimming took off 2 bases at V and 5 bases at J, with 13 bases between the two ends. DNA for the CDR3: TGCAGTGCTAGATTCCAGGGACTGGACGAGCAGTACTTC. Translating it yields CSARFQGLDEQYF.

This clonotype was seen only once. This chain joins TRBV5-1 and TRBJ2-1; 9 bases are shared with TRBD2. The J call is uncertain, as TRBJ2-7 better fits the DNA end. CDR1 and CDR2 (germline): SGHRS, YFSETQ. The CDR3 runs to 17 residues. The CDR3 DNA sequence: TGCGCCAGCAGCTTGGGTTTAGCGGGAGTTAGGAGAGATGAGCAGTACTTC. Encoded protein: CASSLGLAGVRRDEQYF.